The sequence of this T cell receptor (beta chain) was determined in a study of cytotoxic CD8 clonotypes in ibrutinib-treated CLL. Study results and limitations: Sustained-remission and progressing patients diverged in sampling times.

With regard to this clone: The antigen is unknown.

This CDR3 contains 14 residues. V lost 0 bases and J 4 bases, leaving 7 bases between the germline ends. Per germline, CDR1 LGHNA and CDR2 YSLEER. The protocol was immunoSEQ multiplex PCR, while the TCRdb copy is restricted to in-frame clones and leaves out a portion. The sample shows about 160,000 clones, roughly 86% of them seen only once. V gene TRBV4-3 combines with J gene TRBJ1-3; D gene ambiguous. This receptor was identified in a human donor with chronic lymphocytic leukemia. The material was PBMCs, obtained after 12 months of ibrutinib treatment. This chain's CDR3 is CASSQEIGGNTIYF. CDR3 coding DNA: TGCGCCAGCAGCCAAGAGATAGGGGGAAACACCATATATTTT.